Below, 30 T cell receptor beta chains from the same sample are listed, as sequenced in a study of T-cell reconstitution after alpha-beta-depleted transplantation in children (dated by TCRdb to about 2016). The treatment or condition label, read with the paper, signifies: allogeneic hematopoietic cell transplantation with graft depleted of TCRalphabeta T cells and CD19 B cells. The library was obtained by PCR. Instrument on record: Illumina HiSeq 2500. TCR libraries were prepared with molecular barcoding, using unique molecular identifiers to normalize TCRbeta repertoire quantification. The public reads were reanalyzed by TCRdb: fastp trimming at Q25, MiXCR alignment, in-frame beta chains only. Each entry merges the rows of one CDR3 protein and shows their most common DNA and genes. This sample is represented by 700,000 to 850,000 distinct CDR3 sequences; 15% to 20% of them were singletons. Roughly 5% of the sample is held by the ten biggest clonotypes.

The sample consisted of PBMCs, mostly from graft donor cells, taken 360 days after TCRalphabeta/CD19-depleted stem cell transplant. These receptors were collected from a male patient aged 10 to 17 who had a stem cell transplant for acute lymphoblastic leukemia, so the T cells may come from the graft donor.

DNA of the CDR3: TGCAGCGTTTATGGGCGGGACACCATATATTTT. Amino acid sequence: CSVYGRDTIYF. The V and J genes are TRBV29-1 and TRBJ1-3, with D unresolved. V shed 5 bases and J shed 8 bases, with 10 bases lying between them. Germline V lookup: CDR1 SQVTM, CDR2 ANQGSEA. This CDR3 spans 11 amino acids.

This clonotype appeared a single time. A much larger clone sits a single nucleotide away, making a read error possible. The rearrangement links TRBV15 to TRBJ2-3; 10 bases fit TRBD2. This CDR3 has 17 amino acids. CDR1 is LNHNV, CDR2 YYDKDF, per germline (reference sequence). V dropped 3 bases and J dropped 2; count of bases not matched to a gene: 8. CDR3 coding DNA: TGTGCCACCAGCAGTGGTACTAGCGGGATGGCCACAGATACGCAGTATTTT. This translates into CATSSGTSGMATDTQYF.

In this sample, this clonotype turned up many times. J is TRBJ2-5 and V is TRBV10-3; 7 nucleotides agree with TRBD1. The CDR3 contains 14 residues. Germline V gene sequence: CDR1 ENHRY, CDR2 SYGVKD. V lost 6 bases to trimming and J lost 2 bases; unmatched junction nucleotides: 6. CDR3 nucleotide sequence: TGTGCCATCAGACCTGGGACAGCTCAAGAGACCCAGTACTTC. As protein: CAIRPGTAQETQYF.

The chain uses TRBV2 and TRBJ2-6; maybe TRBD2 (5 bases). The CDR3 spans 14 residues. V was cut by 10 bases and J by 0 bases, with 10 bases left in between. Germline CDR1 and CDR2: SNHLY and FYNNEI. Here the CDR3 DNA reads TGTGCCATCGTACGGGGCTCTGGGGCCAACGTCCTGACTTTC. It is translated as CAIVRGSGANVLTF.

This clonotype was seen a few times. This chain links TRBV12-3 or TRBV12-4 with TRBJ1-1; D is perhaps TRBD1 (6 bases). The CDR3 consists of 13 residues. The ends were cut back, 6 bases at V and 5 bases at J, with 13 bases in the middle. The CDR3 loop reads CASSIQGGTEAFF. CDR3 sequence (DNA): TGTGCCAGCAGCATACAGGGTGGGACTGAAGCTTTCTTT.

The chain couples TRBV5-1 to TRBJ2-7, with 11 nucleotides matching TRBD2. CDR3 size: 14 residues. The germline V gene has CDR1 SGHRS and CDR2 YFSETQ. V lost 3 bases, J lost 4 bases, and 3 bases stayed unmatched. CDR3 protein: CASSSTSGVYEQYF. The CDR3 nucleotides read TGCGCCAGCAGCTCGACTAGCGGGGTATACGAGCAGTACTTC. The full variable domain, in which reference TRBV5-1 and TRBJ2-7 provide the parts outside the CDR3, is KAGVTQTPRYLIKTRGQQVTLSCSPISGHRSVSWYQQTPGQGLQFLFEYFSETQRNKGNFPGRFSGRQFSNSRSEMNVSTLELGDSALYLCASSSTSGVYEQYFGPGTRLTVT.

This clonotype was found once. The CDR3 protein is CASSQLPPGLAGVSYEQYF. As DNA, the CDR3 is TGCGCCAGCAGCCAACTCCCCCCGGGACTAGCGGGAGTCTCCTACGAGCAGTACTTC. V usage is TRBV4-1 and J usage is TRBJ2-7, with 14 bases matching TRBD2. V lost 2 bases to trimming and J lost 0 bases; unmatched junction nucleotides: 9. The CDR3 loop spans 19 amino acids. Germline assignment: CDR1 MGHRA and CDR2 YSYEKL.

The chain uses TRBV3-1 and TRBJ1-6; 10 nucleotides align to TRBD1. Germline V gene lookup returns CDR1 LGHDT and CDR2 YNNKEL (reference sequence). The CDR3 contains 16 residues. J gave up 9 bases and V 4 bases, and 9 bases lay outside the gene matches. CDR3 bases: TGTGCCAGCAGCCGCGACAGGGGGCGCGTAGGTTCACCCCTCCACTTT. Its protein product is CASSRDRGRVGSPLHF.

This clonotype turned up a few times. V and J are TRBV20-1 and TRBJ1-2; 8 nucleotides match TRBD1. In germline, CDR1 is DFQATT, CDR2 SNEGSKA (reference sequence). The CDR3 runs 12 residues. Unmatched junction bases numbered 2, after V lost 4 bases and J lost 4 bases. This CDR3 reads CSATGGIYGYTF. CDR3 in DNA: TGCAGTGCTACAGGGGGCATCTATGGCTACACCTTC.

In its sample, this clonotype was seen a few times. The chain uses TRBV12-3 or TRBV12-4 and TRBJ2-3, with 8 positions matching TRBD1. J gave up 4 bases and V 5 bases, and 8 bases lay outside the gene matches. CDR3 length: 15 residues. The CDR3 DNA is TGTGCCAGCAGTCTCGGGGACAGGATCCCAGATACGCAGTATTTT. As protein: CASSLGDRIPDTQYF.

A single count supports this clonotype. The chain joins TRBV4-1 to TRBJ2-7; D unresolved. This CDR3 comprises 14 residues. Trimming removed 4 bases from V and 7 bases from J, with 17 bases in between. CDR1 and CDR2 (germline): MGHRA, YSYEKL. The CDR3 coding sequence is TGCGCCAGCAGCCCGTCCTCCTCGATGCGGGAGCAGTACTTC. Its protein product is CASSPSSSMREQYF.

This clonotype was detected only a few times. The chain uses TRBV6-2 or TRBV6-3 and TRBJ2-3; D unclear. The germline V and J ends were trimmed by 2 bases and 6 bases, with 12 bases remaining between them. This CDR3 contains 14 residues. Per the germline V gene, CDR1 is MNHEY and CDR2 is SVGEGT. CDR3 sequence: CASSYGPPPDTQYF. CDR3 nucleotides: TGTGCCAGCAGTTACGGGCCCCCGCCGGATACGCAGTATTTT.

The CDR3: CASRRGGEVEQFF. CDR3 in DNA: TGCGCCAGCAGGAGGGGGGGAGAGGTCGAGCAGTTCTTC. The chain employs TRBV10-2 and TRBJ2-1; possibly TRBD2 for D (7 bases). The germline gives CDR1 WSHSY, CDR2 SAAADI. The CDR3 consists of 13 residues. Trimming took 6 bases from V and 10 from J, leaving 16 bases between them.

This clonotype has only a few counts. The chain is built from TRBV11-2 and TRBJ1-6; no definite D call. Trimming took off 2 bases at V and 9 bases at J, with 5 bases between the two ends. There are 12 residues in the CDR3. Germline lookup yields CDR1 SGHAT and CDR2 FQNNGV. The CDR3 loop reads CASSLQRSPLHF. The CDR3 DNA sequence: TGTGCCAGCAGCTTACAACGTTCACCCCTCCACTTT.

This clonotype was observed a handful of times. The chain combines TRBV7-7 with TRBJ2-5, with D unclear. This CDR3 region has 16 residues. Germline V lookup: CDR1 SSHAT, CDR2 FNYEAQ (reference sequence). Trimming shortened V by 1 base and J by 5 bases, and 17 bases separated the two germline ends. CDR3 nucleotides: TGTGCCAGCAGCTTAGTCTCCTCCATGGAGAAGGAGACCCAGTACTTC. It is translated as CASSLVSSMEKETQYF.

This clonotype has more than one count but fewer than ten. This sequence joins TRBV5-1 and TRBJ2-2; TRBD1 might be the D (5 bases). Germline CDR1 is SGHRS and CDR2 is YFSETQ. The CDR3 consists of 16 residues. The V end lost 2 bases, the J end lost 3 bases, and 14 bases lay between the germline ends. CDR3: CASSFKGAVDTGELFF. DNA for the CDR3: TGCGCCAGCAGCTTCAAAGGGGCAGTGGACACCGGGGAGCTGTTTTTT.

Written as DNA, the CDR3 is TGCAGCGGGGGGGCTTTGACTAGCCCCACAGATACGCAGTATTTT. Translation gives CSGGALTSPTDTQYF. The chain links TRBV29-1 to TRBJ2-3; D may be TRBD2 (7 bases). Deletions cut 7 bases from V and 2 bases from J, with 19 bases between. CDR3 length: 15 amino acids. Germline V gene sequence: CDR1 SQVTM, CDR2 ANQGSEA.

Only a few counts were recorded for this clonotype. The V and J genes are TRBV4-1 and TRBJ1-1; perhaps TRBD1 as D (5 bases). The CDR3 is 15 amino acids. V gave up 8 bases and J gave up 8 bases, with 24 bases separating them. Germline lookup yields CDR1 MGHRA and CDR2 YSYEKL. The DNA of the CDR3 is TGCGCCAGCCGCCCTTCGGGGCCAGGGTTAAGAGAAGCTTTCTTT. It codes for CASRPSGPGLREAFF.

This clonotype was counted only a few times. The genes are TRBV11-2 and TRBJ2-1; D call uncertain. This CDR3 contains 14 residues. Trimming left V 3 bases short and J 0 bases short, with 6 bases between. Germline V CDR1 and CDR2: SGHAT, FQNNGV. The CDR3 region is CASSFPDSYNEQFF. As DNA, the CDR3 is TGTGCCAGCAGCTTTCCAGACTCCTACAATGAGCAGTTCTTC.

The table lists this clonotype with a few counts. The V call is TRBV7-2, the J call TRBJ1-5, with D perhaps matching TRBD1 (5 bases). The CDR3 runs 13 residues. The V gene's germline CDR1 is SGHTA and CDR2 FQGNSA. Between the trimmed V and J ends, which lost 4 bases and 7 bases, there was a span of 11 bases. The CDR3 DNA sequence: TGTGCCAGCAGCTCAGGGAGGGTACAGCCCCAGCATTTT. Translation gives CASSSGRVQPQHF.

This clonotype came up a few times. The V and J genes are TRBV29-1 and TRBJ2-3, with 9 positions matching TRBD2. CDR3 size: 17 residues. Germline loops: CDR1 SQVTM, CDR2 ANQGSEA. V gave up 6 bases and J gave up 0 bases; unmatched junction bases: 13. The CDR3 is CSVLNRTSAVSTDTQYF. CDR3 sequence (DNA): TGCAGCGTCCTCAACCGGACTAGCGCAGTGAGCACAGATACGCAGTATTTT.

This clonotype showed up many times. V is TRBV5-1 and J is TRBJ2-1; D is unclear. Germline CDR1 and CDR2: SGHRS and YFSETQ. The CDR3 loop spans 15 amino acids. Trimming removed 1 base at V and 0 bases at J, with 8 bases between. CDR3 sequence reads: CASSLNRVSYNEQFF. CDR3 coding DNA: TGCGCCAGCAGCTTGAACCGGGTCTCCTACAATGAGCAGTTCTTC.

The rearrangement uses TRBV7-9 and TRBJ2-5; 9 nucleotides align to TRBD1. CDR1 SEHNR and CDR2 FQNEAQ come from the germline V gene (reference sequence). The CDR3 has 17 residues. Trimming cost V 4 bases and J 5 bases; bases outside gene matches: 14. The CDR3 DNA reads TGTGCCAGCAGCTCGTCCCGGGACAGGGTCATCGGGGAGACCCAGTACTTC. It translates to CASSSSRDRVIGETQYF.

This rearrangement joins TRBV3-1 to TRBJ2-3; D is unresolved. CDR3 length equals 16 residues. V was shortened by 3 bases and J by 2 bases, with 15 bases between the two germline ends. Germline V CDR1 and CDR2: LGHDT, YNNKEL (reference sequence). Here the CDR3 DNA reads TGTGCCAGCAGCCAGACCGTCTACGAGCTCACAGATACGCAGTATTTT. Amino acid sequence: CASSQTVYELTDTQYF.

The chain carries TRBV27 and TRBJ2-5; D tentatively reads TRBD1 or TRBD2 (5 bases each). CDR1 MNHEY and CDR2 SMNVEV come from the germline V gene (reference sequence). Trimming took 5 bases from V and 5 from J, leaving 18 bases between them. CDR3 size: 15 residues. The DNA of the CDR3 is TGTGCCAGCAGTGGAGGACAATGGGGAATCGAGACCCAGTACTTC. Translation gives CASSGGQWGIETQYF.

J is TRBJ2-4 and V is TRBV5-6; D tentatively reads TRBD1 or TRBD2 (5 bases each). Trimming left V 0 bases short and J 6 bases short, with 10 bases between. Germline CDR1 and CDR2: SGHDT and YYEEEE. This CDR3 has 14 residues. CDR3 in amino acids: CASSLGTGTNIQYF. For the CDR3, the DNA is TGTGCCAGCAGCTTGGGCACCGGGACAAACATTCAGTACTTC.

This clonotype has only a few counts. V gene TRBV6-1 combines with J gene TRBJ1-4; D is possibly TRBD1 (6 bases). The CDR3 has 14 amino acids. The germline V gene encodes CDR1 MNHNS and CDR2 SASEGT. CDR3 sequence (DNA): TGTGCAGAAAGAAAGTGGGGGCGAGGTGAAAAACTGTTTTTT. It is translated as CAERKWGRGEKLFF.

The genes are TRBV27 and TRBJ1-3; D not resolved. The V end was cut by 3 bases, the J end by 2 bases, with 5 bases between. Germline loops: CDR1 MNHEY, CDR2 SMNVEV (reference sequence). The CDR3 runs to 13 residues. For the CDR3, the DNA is TGTGCCAGCAGTTTCGGCACTGGAAACACCATATATTTT. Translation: CASSFGTGNTIYF.

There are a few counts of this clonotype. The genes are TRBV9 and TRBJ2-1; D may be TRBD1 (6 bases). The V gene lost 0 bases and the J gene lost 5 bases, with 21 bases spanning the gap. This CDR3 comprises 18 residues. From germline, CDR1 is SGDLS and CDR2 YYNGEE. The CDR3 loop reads CASSVATRGEGQHNEQFF. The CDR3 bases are TGTGCCAGCAGCGTAGCTACCCGTGGGGAAGGACAGCACAATGAGCAGTTCTTC.

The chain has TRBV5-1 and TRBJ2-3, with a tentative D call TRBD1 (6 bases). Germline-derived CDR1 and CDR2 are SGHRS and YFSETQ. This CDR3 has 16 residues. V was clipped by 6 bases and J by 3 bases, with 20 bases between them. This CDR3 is CASTARGSGATDTQYF. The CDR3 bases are TGCGCCAGCACCGCCCGAGGGTCAGGGGCAACAGATACGCAGTATTTT. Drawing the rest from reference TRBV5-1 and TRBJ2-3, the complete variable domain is KAGVTQTPRYLIKTRGQQVTLSCSPISGHRSVSWYQQTPGQGLQFLFEYFSETQRNKGNFPGRFSGRQFSNSRSEMNVSTLELGDSALYLCASTARGSGATDTQYFGPGTRLTVL.